The 27 T cell receptor beta chains reported below all come from one sample, sequenced in a study of cytomegalovirus exposure and HLA in healthy donors. Amplification used 60 Vbeta primers and 13 Jbeta primers. TCRdb's table, derived via immunoSEQ multiplex PCR, lists solely in-frame clones and lacks some. Of 110,000 to 150,000 clones in the sample, approximately 9% were seen once. The sequencing input was PBMCs. The receptors here all came from a male donor in good health and CMV-seronegative.

The gene calls are TRBV13 and TRBJ2-7, with D tentatively TRBD2 (6 bases). V dropped 0 bases and J dropped 6 bases, with 15 bases sitting between them. The CDR3 runs 15 residues. CDR1 and CDR2 (germline): PRHDT, FYEKMQ (reference sequence). The CDR3: CASSLGDYGMFEQYF. CDR3 coding DNA: TGTGCCAGCAGCTTAGGGGACTATGGTATGTTCGAGCAGTACTTC. Supplemented by reference TRBV13 and TRBJ2-7, the full variable domain reads AAGVIQSPRHLIKEKRETATLKCYPIPRHDTVYWYQQGPGQDPQFLISFYEKMQSDKGSIPDRFSAQQFSDYHSELNMSSLELGDSALYFCASSLGDYGMFEQYFGPGTRLTVT.

This clone was seen a few times. V and J are TRBV7-3 and TRBJ2-5, with D perhaps matching TRBD2 (6 bases). Per the germline V gene, CDR1 is SGHTA and CDR2 is FQGTGA. The CDR3 sequence is 13 residues long. The V and J ends lost 8 bases and 5 bases respectively, with 15 bases between them. The CDR3 protein is CASSGGGGETQYF. Here the CDR3 DNA reads TGTGCCAGCTCCGGGGGAGGTGGGGAGACCCAGTACTTC.

The chain carries TRBV5-1 and TRBJ1-1; no clear D gene. Trimming removed 0 bases from V and 3 bases from J, with 12 bases in between. Per the germline V gene, CDR1 is SGHRS and CDR2 is YFSETQ. The CDR3 extends over 15 amino acids. Here the CDR3 DNA reads TGCGCCAGCAGCTTGGGCGACCCCCGGGACACTGAAGCTTTCTTT. It is translated as CASSLGDPRDTEAFF. The whole variable domain, remainder taken from reference TRBV5-1 and TRBJ1-1, is KAGVTQTPRYLIKTRGQQVTLSCSPISGHRSVSWYQQTPGQGLQFLFEYFSETQRNKGNFPGRFSGRQFSNSRSEMNVSTLELGDSALYLCASSLGDPRDTEAFFGQGTRLTVV.

The chain carries TRBV9 and TRBJ2-1; 11 bases agree with TRBD2. J gave up 5 bases and V 2 bases, and 9 bases lay outside the gene matches. The germline gives CDR1 SGDLS, CDR2 YYNGEE. There are 17 residues in the CDR3. The CDR3 nucleotides read TGTGCCAGCAGCGTCAGCCTGACTAGCGGGAATAACAATGAGCAGTTCTTC. It is translated as CASSVSLTSGNNNEQFF.

This clone qualifies as medium-sized. The V call is TRBV6-1, the J call TRBJ2-1, with 8 bases matching TRBD2. Germline assignment: CDR1 MNHNS and CDR2 SASEGT. The CDR3 has 14 residues. With V trimmed by 10 bases and J by 3 bases, 8 bases remained unmatched. This chain's CDR3 is CAIQTGTSYNEQFF. The CDR3 DNA reads TGTGCCATACAAACCGGGACTAGCTACAATGAGCAGTTCTTC.

This clone was seen a few times. This chain links TRBV6-5 with TRBJ2-7; 9 positions match TRBD1. The CDR3 has 15 amino acids. The trim removed 4 bases at V and 5 bases at J, leaving 9 bases unmatched. Germline CDR1 and CDR2: MNHEY and SVGAGI. Written as DNA, the CDR3 is TGTGCCAGCAGTTTGACCGGGACAGGGAATAACGAGCAGTACTTC. Its protein product is CASSLTGTGNNEQYF.

For this clone: The same CDR3 can be traced to other DNA sequences in this sample. For the CDR3, the DNA is TGTGCCAGCAGCTTAGTGCAGGGGACCATATATTTT. Residues: CASSLVQGTIYF. The chain links TRBV11-2 to TRBJ1-3, with a possible D match to TRBD1 (6 bases). Germline lookup yields CDR1 SGHAT and CDR2 FQNNGV. The V and J ends lost 1 base and 10 bases respectively, with 8 bases between them. The CDR3 has 12 amino acids. The full variable domain, with the rest looked up from reference TRBV11-2 and TRBJ1-3, is EAGVAQSPRYKIIEKRQSVAFWCNPISGHATLYWYQQILGQGPKLLIQFQNNGVVDDSQLPKDRFSAERLKGVDSTLKIQPAKLEDSAVYLCASSLVQGTIYFGEGSWLTVV.

This clone came up a few times. V gene TRBV5-1 combines with J gene TRBJ1-2; TRBD1 aligns across 10 bases. Germline CDR1 reads SGHRS; CDR2 reads YFSETQ. There are 16 residues in the CDR3. Trimming at V came to 3 bases and at J to 7 bases, leaving 12 bases not matched to a gene. CDR3 in amino acids: CASSSIRDRGGAGYTF. The CDR3 DNA sequence: TGCGCCAGCAGCTCCATCCGGGACAGGGGAGGAGCTGGCTACACCTTC.

The rearrangement uses TRBV5-1 and TRBJ2-7; 10 bases map to TRBD2. V was pared by 4 bases and J by 1 base, with 2 bases of the junction left unmatched. Germline CDR1 is SGHRS and CDR2 is YFSETQ. The CDR3 totals 14 residues. The CDR3 nucleotides read TGCGCCAGCAGCCCGACTAGCGGGTCCTACGAGCAGTACTTC. Translated, it gives CASSPTSGSYEQYF.

This clone appeared a few times. The CDR3 here is CASSLDGTGPFGEKLFF. CDR3 bases: TGCGCCAGCAGCTTGGACGGGACAGGACCGTTTGGGGAAAAACTGTTTTTT. The chain employs TRBV5-1 and TRBJ1-4; TRBD1 aligns across 8 bases. Trimming cost V 0 bases and J 8 bases; bases outside gene matches: 12. Germline V lookup: CDR1 SGHRS, CDR2 YFSETQ. The CDR3 contains 17 residues.

The chain carries TRBV7-2 and TRBJ1-1; tentatively, D is TRBD1 (5 bases). Between the trimmed V and J ends, which lost 5 bases and 0 bases, there was a span of 10 bases. The CDR3 spans 14 residues. Looked up from germline, CDR1 is SGHTA and CDR2 is FQGNSA. The CDR3 bases are TGTGCCAGCAGCCCCCGACAGCTGAACACTGAAGCTTTCTTT. As protein: CASSPRQLNTEAFF.

The sample holds a few counts of this clone. The CDR3 nucleotides read TGCAGCGTTGTGGCCCCCGGGACTCTCCCCTACAATGAGCAGTTCTTC. Its protein is CSVVAPGTLPYNEQFF. The chain uses TRBV29-1 and TRBJ2-1; D is perhaps TRBD2 (6 bases). Looked up from germline, CDR1 is SQVTM and CDR2 is ANQGSEA. Trimming took 4 bases from V and 2 from J, leaving 18 bases between them. The CDR3 contains 16 residues.

For the CDR3, the DNA is TGTGCCAGCAGTTTTGTTCCGAGGCCCCAGTACTTC. Amino acids: CASSFVPRPQYF. The V call is TRBV27, the J call TRBJ2-5; D gene uncertain. Germline loops: CDR1 MNHEY, CDR2 SMNVEV (reference sequence). V lost 3 bases and J 9 bases, leaving 11 bases between the germline ends. This CDR3 has 12 amino acids.

V gene TRBV11-2 combines with J gene TRBJ2-7; maybe TRBD2 (5 bases). CDR1 and CDR2 from the germline V gene are SGHAT and FQNNGV. The CDR3 runs 15 residues. Trimming removed 1 base from V and 0 bases from J, with 10 bases in between. The CDR3 DNA reads TGTGCCAGCAGCTTAGTAGCGCATAGCTCCTACGAGCAGTACTTC. Amino acid sequence: CASSLVAHSSYEQYF.

This chain connects TRBV28 to TRBJ2-5; a possible D gene is TRBD2 (6 bases). The CDR3 covers 16 residues. Looked up from germline, CDR1 is MDHEN and CDR2 is SYDVKM. The V and J ends lost 7 bases and 4 bases respectively, with 22 bases between them. CDR3 nucleotide sequence: TGTGCCAGCATCCGAGCGGGCTTACAGTTTGGAGAGACCCAGTACTTC. This gives the protein CASIRAGLQFGETQYF.

The chain is built from TRBV7-2 and TRBJ2-3; D is unresolved. V was trimmed by 4 bases and J by 7 bases, leaving 15 bases between them. This CDR3 region has 14 residues. Per germline, CDR1 SGHTA and CDR2 FQGNSA. CDR3 coding DNA: TGTGCCAGCAGCTCCCCCCCTAGAACCAATACGCAGTATTTT. This translates into CASSSPPRTNTQYF.

This clone was detected a few times. This chain uses TRBV7-8 with TRBJ1-6; a possible D gene is TRBD1 (5 bases). The V end was cut by 1 base, the J end by 10 bases, with 14 bases between. This CDR3 comprises 15 residues. Germline lookup yields CDR1 SGHVS and CDR2 FQNEAQ. The CDR3 nucleotides read TGTGCCAGCAGCTTAGTCGAGGCCCAGGGATCACCCCTCCACTTT. Its protein product is CASSLVEAQGSPLHF.

In this sample, this clone turned up a few times. The chain links TRBV11-1 to TRBJ2-5; 7 bases line up with TRBD1. The CDR3 consists of 17 residues. The junction had 11 bases not matched to a gene; V was cut back by 0 bases and J by 4 bases. The germline gives CDR1 SGHAT, CDR2 FQDESV (reference sequence). The CDR3 DNA sequence: TGTGCCAGCAGCTTAGCTAGGGGTCAGGGGGATTCAGAGACCCAGTACTTC. It is translated as CASSLARGQGDSETQYF.

In its sample, this clone was seen a few times. V gene TRBV5-1 combines with J gene TRBJ2-3; possibly TRBD2 for D (7 bases). The CDR3 consists of 15 residues. Trimming removed 0 bases at V and 5 bases at J, with 13 bases between. CDR1 is SGHRS, CDR2 YFSETQ, per germline. The CDR3 sequence is CASSLGGGHQDTQYF. Written as DNA, the CDR3 is TGCGCCAGCAGCTTGGGGGGGGGCCACCAAGATACGCAGTATTTT.

This clone occurred a few times. This sequence joins TRBV5-4 and TRBJ2-5; TRBD1 matches 8 bases. The trim removed 4 bases at V and 1 base at J, leaving 9 bases unmatched. In germline, CDR1 is SGHNT, CDR2 YYREEE (reference sequence). The CDR3 sequence is 16 residues long. The CDR3 nucleotides are TGTGCCAGCAGCCCTAACATGGACAGGGTCCAAGAGACCCAGTACTTC. Protein: CASSPNMDRVQETQYF. The whole variable domain, filled in from reference TRBV5-4 and TRBJ2-5, reads ETGVTQSPTHLIKTRGQQVTLRCSSQSGHNTVSWYQQALGQGPQFIFQYYREEENGRGNFPPRFSGLQFPNYSSELNVNALELDDSALYLCASSPNMDRVQETQYFGPGTRLLVL.

This clone was seen a few times. This chain joins TRBV10-3 and TRBJ2-5; TRBD1 matches at 8 bases. V was pared by 9 bases and J by 1 base, with 7 bases of the junction left unmatched. Per the germline V gene, CDR1 is ENHRY and CDR2 is SYGVKD. The CDR3 has 14 residues. The CDR3 spells CAIAGTGVQETQYF. In nucleotides, the CDR3 is TGTGCCATAGCCGGGACAGGAGTCCAAGAGACCCAGTACTTC.

This clone was seen only a few times. This sequence joins TRBV4-1 and TRBJ2-2; 11 bases line up with TRBD2. V was clipped by 6 bases and J by 5 bases; unmatched bases: 8. There are 16 residues in the CDR3. CDR1 MGHRA and CDR2 YSYEKL come from the germline V gene. The CDR3 sequence is CASSPNLAGGTGELFF. For the CDR3, the DNA is TGCGCCAGCAGTCCGAACTTAGCGGGAGGGACCGGGGAGCTGTTTTTT.

This clone was counted only a few times. This chain joins TRBV27 and TRBJ1-5; 12 nucleotides match TRBD1. The CDR3 contains 17 residues. J gave up 2 bases and V 6 bases, and 8 bases lay outside the gene matches. Germline V lookup: CDR1 MNHEY, CDR2 SMNVEV (reference sequence). CDR3 region: CASRTGTGGRGNQPQHF. The CDR3 DNA is TGTGCCAGCAGGACCGGGACAGGGGGCAGGGGCAATCAGCCCCAGCATTTT.

J is TRBJ1-2 and V is TRBV7-9; TRBD1 matches 9 bases. CDR1 SEHNR and CDR2 FQNEAQ come from the germline V gene (reference sequence). V lost 4 bases to trimming and J lost 4 bases; unmatched junction nucleotides: 10. The CDR3 covers 16 residues. CDR3 nucleotide sequence: TGTGCCAGCAGCTCAGCCGCGGGACAGGGAAGCTATGGCTACACCTTC. Its translation: CASSSAAGQGSYGYTF.

In its sample, this clone was seen a few times. CDR3 sequence: CASSGDRGYEQFF. In DNA, the CDR3 is TGTGCCAGCAGTGGAGACAGGGGCTATGAGCAGTTCTTC. The chain is built from TRBV2 and TRBJ2-1; 8 nucleotides align to TRBD1. The CDR3 totals 13 residues. V lost 4 bases to trimming and J lost 8 bases; unmatched junction nucleotides: 4. Germline V CDR1 and CDR2: SNHLY, FYNNEI.

The gene calls are TRBV28 and TRBJ2-1, with D possibly matching TRBD2 (5 bases). V was cut by 5 bases and J by 5 bases, with 22 bases left in between. The CDR3 extends over 17 amino acids. CDR1 and CDR2 (germline): MDHEN, SYDVKM. The DNA for the CDR3 is TGTGCCAGCAGTCATCTCGACTACCGAAAGAGAAACAATGAGCAGTTCTTC. It codes for CASSHLDYRKRNNEQFF.

In this sample, this clone turned up a few times. The CDR3 protein is CASSPTGQGYGYTF. The CDR3 region has the DNA TGTGCCAGCAGCCCTACAGGGCAGGGCTATGGCTACACCTTC. The V and J genes are TRBV7-3 and TRBJ1-2, with D maybe TRBD1 (6 bases). The CDR3 runs 14 residues. Germline V gene sequence: CDR1 SGHTA, CDR2 FQGTGA. V lost 5 bases and J lost 4, with 14 bases in between.